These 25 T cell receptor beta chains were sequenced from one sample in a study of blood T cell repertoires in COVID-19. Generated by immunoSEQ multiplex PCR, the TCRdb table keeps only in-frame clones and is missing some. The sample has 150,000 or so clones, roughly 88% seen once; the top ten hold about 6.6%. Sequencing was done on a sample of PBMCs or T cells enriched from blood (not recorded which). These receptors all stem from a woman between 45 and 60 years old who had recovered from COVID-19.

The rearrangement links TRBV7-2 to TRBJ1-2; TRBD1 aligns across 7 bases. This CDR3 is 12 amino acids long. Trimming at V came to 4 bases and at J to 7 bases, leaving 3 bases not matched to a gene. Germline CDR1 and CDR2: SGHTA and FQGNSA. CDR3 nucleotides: TGTGCCAGCAGCTCTCGGACAGGTGGCTACACCTTC. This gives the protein CASSSRTGGYTF.

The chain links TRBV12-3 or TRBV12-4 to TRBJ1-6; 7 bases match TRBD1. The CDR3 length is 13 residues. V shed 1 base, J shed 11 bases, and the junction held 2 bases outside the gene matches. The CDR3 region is CASSLGDRAPLHF. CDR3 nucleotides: TGTGCCAGCAGTTTAGGGGACAGAGCACCCCTCCACTTT.

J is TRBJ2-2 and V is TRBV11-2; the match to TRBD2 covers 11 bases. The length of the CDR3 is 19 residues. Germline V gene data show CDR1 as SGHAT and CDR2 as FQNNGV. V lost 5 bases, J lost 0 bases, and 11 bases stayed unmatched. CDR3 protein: CASSHLGGLAVSNTGELFF. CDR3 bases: TGTGCCAGCAGCCACCTTGGGGGACTAGCGGTATCGAACACCGGGGAGCTGTTTTTT.

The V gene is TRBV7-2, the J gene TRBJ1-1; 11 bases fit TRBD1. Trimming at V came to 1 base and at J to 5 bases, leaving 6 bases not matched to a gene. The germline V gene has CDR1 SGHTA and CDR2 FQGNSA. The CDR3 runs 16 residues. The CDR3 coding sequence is TGTGCCAGCAGCTTAGGCCCCGGGACAGGGGGTACTGAAGCTTTCTTT. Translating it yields CASSLGPGTGGTEAFF.

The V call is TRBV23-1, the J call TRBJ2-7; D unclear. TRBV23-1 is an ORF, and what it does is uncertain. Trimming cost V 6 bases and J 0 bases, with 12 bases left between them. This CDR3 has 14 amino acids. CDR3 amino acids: CASSLRSSSYEQYF. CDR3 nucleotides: TGCGCCAGCAGCCTCAGGTCTTCCTCCTACGAGCAGTACTTC.

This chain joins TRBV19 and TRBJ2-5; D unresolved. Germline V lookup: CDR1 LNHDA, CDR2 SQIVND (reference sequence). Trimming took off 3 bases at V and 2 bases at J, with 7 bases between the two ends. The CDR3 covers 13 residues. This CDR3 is CASSIRHQETQYF. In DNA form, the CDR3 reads TGTGCCAGTAGTATCCGACATCAAGAGACCCAGTACTTC.

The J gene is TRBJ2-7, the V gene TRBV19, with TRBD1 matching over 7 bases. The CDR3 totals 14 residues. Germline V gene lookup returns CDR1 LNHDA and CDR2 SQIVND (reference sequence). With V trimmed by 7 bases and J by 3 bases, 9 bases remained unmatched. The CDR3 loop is CASMGPGQNYEQYF. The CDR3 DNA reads TGTGCCAGTATGGGACCGGGACAGAACTACGAGCAGTACTTC.

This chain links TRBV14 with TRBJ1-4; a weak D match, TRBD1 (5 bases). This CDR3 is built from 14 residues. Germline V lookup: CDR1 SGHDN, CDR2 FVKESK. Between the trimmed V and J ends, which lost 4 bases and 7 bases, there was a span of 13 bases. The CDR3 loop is CASSPPDIGEKLFF. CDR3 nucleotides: TGTGCCAGCAGCCCACCGGACATCGGTGAAAAACTGTTTTTT.

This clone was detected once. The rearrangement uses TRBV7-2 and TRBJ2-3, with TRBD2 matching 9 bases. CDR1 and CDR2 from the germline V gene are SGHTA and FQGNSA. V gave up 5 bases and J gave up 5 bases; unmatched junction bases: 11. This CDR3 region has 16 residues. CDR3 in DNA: TGTGCCAGCAGCCCTAGCCGTGGCGGGGGGGGAGATACGCAGTATTTT. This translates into CASSPSRGGGGDTQYF. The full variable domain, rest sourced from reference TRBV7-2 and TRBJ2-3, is GAGVSQSPSNKVTEKGKDVELRCDPISGHTALYWYRQSLGQGLEFLIYFQGNSAPDKSGLPSDRFSAERTGGSVSTLTIQRTQQEDSAVYLCASSPSRGGGGDTQYFGPGTRLTVL.

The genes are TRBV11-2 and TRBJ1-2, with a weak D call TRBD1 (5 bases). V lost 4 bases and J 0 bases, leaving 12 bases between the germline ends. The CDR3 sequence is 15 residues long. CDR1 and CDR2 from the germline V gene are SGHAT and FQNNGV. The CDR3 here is CASSSRTLTNYGYTF. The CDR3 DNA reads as TGTGCCAGCAGCTCCAGGACACTGACTAACTATGGCTACACCTTC.

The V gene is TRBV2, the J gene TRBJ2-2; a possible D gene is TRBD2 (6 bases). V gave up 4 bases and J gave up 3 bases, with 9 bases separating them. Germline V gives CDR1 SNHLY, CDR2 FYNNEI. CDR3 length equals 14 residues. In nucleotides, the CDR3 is TGTGCCAGCAGTGCGGGGGTTTACACCGGGGAGCTGTTTTTT. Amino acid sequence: CASSAGVYTGELFF.

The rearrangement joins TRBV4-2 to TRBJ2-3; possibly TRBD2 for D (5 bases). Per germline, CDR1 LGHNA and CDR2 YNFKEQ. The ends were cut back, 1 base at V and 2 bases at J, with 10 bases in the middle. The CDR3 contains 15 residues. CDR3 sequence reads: CASSQGVEVTDTQYF. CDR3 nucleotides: TGTGCCAGCAGCCAAGGGGTGGAGGTCACAGATACGCAGTATTTT.

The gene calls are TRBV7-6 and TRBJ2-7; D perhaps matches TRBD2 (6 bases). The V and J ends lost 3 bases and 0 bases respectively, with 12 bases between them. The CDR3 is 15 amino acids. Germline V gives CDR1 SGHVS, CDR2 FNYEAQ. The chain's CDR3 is CASSFGGTSSYEQYF. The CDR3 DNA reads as TGTGCCAGCAGCTTTGGCGGGACCAGCTCCTACGAGCAGTACTTC.

CDR3 amino acids: CASSFFQRVEKLFF. The CDR3 region has the DNA TGTGCCAGCAGCTTCTTCCAGCGCGTTGAAAAACTGTTTTTT. The chain employs TRBV7-8 and TRBJ1-4; D is uncertain. The CDR3 runs 14 residues. Germline CDR1 is SGHVS and CDR2 is FQNEAQ. Deletions cut 3 bases from V and 7 bases from J, with 12 bases between.

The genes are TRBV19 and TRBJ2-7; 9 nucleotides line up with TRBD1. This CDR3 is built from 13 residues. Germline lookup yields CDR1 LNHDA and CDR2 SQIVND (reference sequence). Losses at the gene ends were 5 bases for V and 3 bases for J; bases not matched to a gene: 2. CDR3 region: CASSLDRGYEQYF. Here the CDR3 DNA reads TGTGCCAGTAGTTTGGACAGGGGCTACGAGCAGTACTTC. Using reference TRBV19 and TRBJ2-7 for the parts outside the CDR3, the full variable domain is DGGITQSPKYLFRKEGQNVTLSCEQNLNHDAMYWYRQDPGQGLRLIYYSQIVNDFQKGDIAEGYSVSREKKESFPLTVTSAQKNPTAFYLCASSLDRGYEQYFGPGTRLTVT.

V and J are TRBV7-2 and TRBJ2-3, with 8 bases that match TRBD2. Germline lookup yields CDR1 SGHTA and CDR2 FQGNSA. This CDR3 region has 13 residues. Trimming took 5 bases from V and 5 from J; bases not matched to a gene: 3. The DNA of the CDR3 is TGTGCCAGCAGCCGGGGGGGGCTAGATACGCAGTATTTT. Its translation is CASSRGGLDTQYF.

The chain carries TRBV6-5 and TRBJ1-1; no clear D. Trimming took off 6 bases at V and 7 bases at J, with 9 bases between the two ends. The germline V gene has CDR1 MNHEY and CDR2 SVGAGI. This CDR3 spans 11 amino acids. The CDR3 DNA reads TGTGCCAGCAGACTAGCCATTGAAGCTTTCTTT. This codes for CASRLAIEAFF.

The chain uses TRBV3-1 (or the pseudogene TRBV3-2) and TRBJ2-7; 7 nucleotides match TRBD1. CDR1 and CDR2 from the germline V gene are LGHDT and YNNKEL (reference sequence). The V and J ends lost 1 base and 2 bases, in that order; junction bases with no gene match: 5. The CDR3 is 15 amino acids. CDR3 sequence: CASSQVGTVAYEQYF. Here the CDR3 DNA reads TGTGCCAGCAGCCAAGTCGGGACAGTGGCCTACGAGCAGTACTTC.

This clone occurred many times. The CDR3 loop reads CASSVAGARTDTQYF. The CDR3 DNA sequence: TGTGCCAGCAGCGTAGCAGGGGCCCGCACAGATACGCAGTATTTT. The chain couples TRBV9 to TRBJ2-3, with D perhaps TRBD1 (6 bases). Between the trimmed V and J ends, which lost 0 bases and 1 base, there was a span of 9 bases. The germline gives CDR1 SGDLS, CDR2 YYNGEE. The CDR3 consists of 15 residues.

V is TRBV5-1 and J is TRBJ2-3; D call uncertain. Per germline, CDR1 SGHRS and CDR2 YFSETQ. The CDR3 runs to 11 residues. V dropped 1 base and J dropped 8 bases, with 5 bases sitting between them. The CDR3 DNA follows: TGCGCCAGCAGCTTGACTGGTACGCAGTATTTT. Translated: CASSLTGTQYF.

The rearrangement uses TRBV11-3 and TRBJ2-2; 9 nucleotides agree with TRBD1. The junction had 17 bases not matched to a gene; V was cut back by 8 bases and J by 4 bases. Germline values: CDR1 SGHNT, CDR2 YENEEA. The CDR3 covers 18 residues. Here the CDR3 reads CASHPGTGRNRGTGELFF. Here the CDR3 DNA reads TGTGCCAGCCATCCGGGGACAGGGAGGAACAGGGGCACCGGGGAGCTGTTTTTT.

This chain's CDR3 is CASSSSYGYTF. CDR3 DNA sequence: TGTGCCAGCAGCTCCTCCTATGGCTACACCTTC. This chain connects TRBV2 to TRBJ1-2; no definite D call. CDR1 SNHLY and CDR2 FYNNEI come from the germline V gene. V lost 6 bases and J lost 4, with 6 bases in between. The CDR3 runs 11 residues. The entire variable domain, with the rest obtained from reference TRBV2 and TRBJ1-2, is as follows: EPEVTQTPSHQVTQMGQEVILRCVPISNHLYFYWYRQILGQKVEFLVSFYNNEISEKSEIFDDQFSVERPDGSNFTLKIRSTKLEDSAMYFCASSSSYGYTFGSGTRLTVV.

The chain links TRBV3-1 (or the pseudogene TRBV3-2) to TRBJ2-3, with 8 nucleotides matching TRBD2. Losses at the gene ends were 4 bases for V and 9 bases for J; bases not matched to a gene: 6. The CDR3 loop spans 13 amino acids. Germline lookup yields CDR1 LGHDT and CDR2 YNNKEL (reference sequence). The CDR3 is CASSPYSGATQYF. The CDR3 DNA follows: TGTGCCAGCAGCCCATATAGCGGGGCCACGCAGTATTTT.

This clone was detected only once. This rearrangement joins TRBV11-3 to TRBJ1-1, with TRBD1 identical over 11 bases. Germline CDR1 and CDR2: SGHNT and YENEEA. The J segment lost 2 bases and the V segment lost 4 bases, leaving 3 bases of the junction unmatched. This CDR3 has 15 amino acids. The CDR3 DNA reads TGTGCCAGCAGCTGGGGACAGGGGGATAACACTGAAGCTTTCTTT. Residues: CASSWGQGDNTEAFF.

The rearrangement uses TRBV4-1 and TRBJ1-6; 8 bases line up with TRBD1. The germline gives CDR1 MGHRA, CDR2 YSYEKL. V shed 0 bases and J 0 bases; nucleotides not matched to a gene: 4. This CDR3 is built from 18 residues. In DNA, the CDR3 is TGCGCCAGCAGCCAAGAAGGCCAGGGGGCCTCCTATAATTCACCCCTCCACTTT. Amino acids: CASSQEGQGASYNSPLHF.